This T cell receptor (beta chain) was obtained from a study of blood T cell repertoires in COVID-19. Whole-study context: T cells, B-cell-depleted T cells, or PBMCs provided the cDNA or gDNA that served as material.

The CDR3 covers 16 residues. CDR1 is LNHDA and CDR2 is SQIVND in the germline V gene (reference sequence). Germline trimming cut 5 bases from V and 1 base from J; bases unmatched to any gene: 7. TCRdb's table, derived via immunoSEQ multiplex PCR, lists solely in-frame clones and lacks some. The repertoire holds approximately 190,000 clones, roughly 88% seen once, with roughly 6.2% in the top ten. This TCR came from a middle-aged woman who had recovered from COVID-19. The chain links TRBV19 to TRBJ2-4, with 8 nucleotides matching TRBD1. The sample comprised peripheral blood. The CDR3 loop is CASSAGGGLAKNIQYF. The CDR3 region has the DNA TGTGCCAGTAGTGCAGGGGGCGGACTGGCCAAAAACATTCAGTACTTC.